This T cell receptor (beta chain) was sequenced for a study of tumor-infiltrating lymphocytes in primary liver carcinoma. It was from approximately 22-30 mg of unsorted bulk tissue that RNA and DNA were co-extracted. On this clonotype: At one of its ends the junction is not consistent with the germline gene, which may arise from a read error.

TCR beta cDNA was prepared out of roughly 500 ng total RNA by means of a constant-region primer. Three nested multiplex PCR rounds of slightly modified ARM-PCR generated TCR beta libraries. Rounds one and two of PCR, each of roughly 10 cycles, were primed with TRBV1-TRBV30 forward primers and a C-beta reverse primer. Each CDR3 protein is one row after TCRdb ran MiXCR on the multiplex PCR reads. Of about 74,000 distinct CDR3 sequences listed, roughly two thirds are singletons. CDR3 length: 17 amino acids. The germline CDR1 and CDR2 sequences are SGHRS and YFSETQ. This sequence originates from a man aged 35 to 55 with primary liver carcinoma and hepatitis B virus infection. Source material: liver tumor tissue from sampling region 4. The subset denotes: tumor region T4, right-lateral pole. The V and J genes are TRBV5-1 and TRBJ2-3, with 10 positions matching TRBD2. CDR3 in DNA: TGCGCCACCAGCTTGGTGCCTAGCGGGAGATTCACAGATACGCAGTATTTT. Translation gives CATSLVPSGRFTDTQYF.